The clone carrying this T cell receptor (beta chain) has a handful of counts. What it binds is not known. The data were obtained in a study of post-analysis software for immune sequencing data. Study results and caveats: In patients, about 5 TRBV segments were more frequent than in controls, with TRBV5-6, TRBV5-1 and TRBV20-1 among them.

Included in the TCR beta cDNA libraries were unique molecular identifiers. TCRdb re-analysed the PCR reads in MiXCR, keeping a single row per CDR3 protein. The data hold hundreds of thousands of distinct CDR3 sequences, with about 27% observed a single time. In germline, CDR1 is SQVTM, CDR2 ANQGSEA. CDR3 length equals 13 residues. V was pared by 4 bases and J by 5 bases, with 7 bases of the junction left unmatched. The clonotype originates from a girl aged 5-17 years with multiple sclerosis. J is TRBJ1-1 and V is TRBV29-1; 7 positions match TRBD1. The specimen was blood. CDR3 nucleotide sequence: TGCAGCGTTGGACAGGGATCGGGTACTGAAGCTTTCTTT. Amino acids: CSVGQGSGTEAFF.